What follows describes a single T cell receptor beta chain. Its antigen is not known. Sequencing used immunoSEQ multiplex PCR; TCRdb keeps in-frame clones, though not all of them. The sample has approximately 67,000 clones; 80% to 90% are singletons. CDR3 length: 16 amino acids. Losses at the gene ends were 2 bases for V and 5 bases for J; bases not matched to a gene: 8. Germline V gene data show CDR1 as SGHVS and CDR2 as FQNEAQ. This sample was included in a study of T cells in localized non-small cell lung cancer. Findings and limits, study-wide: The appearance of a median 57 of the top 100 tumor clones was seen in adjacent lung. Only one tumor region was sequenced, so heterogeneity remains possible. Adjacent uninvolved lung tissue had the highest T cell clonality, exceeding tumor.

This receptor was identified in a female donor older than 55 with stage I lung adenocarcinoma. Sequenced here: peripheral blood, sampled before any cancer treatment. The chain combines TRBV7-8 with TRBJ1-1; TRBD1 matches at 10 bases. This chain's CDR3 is CASSLRAGTGVTEAFF. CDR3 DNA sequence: TGTGCCAGCAGCTTAAGAGCCGGGACAGGGGTAACTGAAGCTTTCTTT.